Presented here are 11 T cell receptor beta chains from one specimen sequenced in a study of cytomegalovirus exposure and HLA in healthy donors. The protocol was immunoSEQ multiplex PCR, while the TCRdb copy is restricted to in-frame clones and leaves out a portion. Of 190,000 or so clones in the sample, approximately 84% were seen once. Source material: PBMCs. These receptors were taken from a young woman in good health and CMV-seropositive.

This chain connects TRBV9 to TRBJ2-2; 9 positions agree with TRBD2. The CDR3 spans 14 residues. V lost 3 bases to trimming and J lost 6 bases; unmatched junction nucleotides: 3. Germline V gene sequence: CDR1 SGDLS, CDR2 YYNGEE. The CDR3 sequence: CASSGREGSGELFF. DNA of the CDR3: TGTGCCAGCAGCGGGCGGGAGGGTTCCGGGGAGCTGTTTTTT.

This clone was recorded a few times. The V gene is TRBV2, the J gene TRBJ2-7, with 7 bases matching TRBD1. Germline V gene lookup returns CDR1 SNHLY and CDR2 FYNNEI. The CDR3 is made up of 12 amino acids. J lost 5 bases, V lost 4 bases, and 2 bases had no gene match. Here the CDR3 DNA reads TGTGCCAGCAGTGGTACAGGGGACGAGCAGTACTTC. Protein: CASSGTGDEQYF.

This chain joins TRBV14 and TRBJ1-6; D remains ambiguous. With 2 bases removed from V and 2 bases from J, the gap between germline ends came to 10 bases. The CDR3 is 16 residues long. Per germline, CDR1 SGHDN and CDR2 FVKESK. CDR3 sequence: CASSQRRWTYNSPLHF. In DNA form, the CDR3 reads TGTGCCAGCAGCCAAAGGCGGTGGACCTATAATTCACCCCTCCACTTT.

This chain joins TRBV5-6 and TRBJ2-3, with 7 bases aligning to TRBD2. Germline V lookup: CDR1 SGHDT, CDR2 YYEEEE. This CDR3 spans 17 amino acids. V lost 6 bases and J lost 2; bases outside the gene matches: 15. The CDR3 spells CASTRPSAGAFTDTQYF. For the CDR3, the DNA is TGTGCCAGCACCCGTCCGAGCGCGGGAGCCTTCACAGATACGCAGTATTTT.

The chain recombines TRBV9 with TRBJ2-3; TRBD1 might be the D (6 bases). CDR1 and CDR2 (germline): SGDLS, YYNGEE. The CDR3 has 18 amino acids. Trimming took 0 bases from V and 2 from J, leaving 19 bases between them. The CDR3 nucleotides read TGTGCCAGCAGCGTAGCGGGTGTAGGGGGACCTTCCACAGATACGCAGTATTTT. Its translation: CASSVAGVGGPSTDTQYF.

This clone was observed a handful of times. The chain has TRBV4-2 and TRBJ2-7, with D possibly matching TRBD2 (6 bases). The V gene lost 3 bases and the J gene lost 3 bases, with 9 bases spanning the gap. This CDR3 region has 13 residues. The germline CDR1 and CDR2 sequences are LGHNA and YNFKEQ. The CDR3 DNA reads as TGTGCCAGCAGCCAGGGGGGAGGCTACGAGCAGTACTTC. Protein product: CASSQGGGYEQYF.

Only a few counts were recorded for this clone. This chain connects TRBV2 to TRBJ2-7; TRBD1 agrees at 9 bases. J gave up 6 bases and V 6 bases, and 12 bases lay outside the gene matches. This CDR3 is built from 15 residues. Germline V gives CDR1 SNHLY, CDR2 FYNNEI. CDR3 bases: TGTGCCAGCAGGGCCACCGGGACAGGGCCCCGCGAGCAGTACTTC. Translated: CASRATGTGPREQYF. Drawing the rest from reference TRBV2 and TRBJ2-7, the complete variable domain is EPEVTQTPSHQVTQMGQEVILRCVPISNHLYFYWYRQILGQKVEFLVSFYNNEISEKSEIFDDQFSVERPDGSNFTLKIRSTKLEDSAMYFCASRATGTGPREQYFGPGTRLTVT.

The chain carries TRBV6-1 and TRBJ2-3; no clear D. CDR3 length: 15 residues. The V gene lost 4 bases and the J gene lost 1 base, with 12 bases spanning the gap. Germline-derived CDR1 and CDR2 are MNHNS and SASEGT. The chain's CDR3 is CASSALPTRTDTQYF. DNA for the CDR3: TGTGCCAGCAGTGCCCTCCCCACTCGCACAGATACGCAGTATTTT.

The count of this clone is one. The rearrangement uses TRBV6-1 and TRBJ2-7; 8 positions agree with TRBD2. Germline trimming cut 4 bases from V and 0 bases from J; bases unmatched to any gene: 5. This CDR3 is 15 amino acids long. Per germline, CDR1 MNHNS and CDR2 SASEGT. This chain's CDR3 is CASSAAGASSYEQYF. The CDR3 DNA reads TGTGCCAGCAGTGCAGCGGGGGCGAGCTCCTACGAGCAGTACTTC.

This sequence joins TRBV5-1 and TRBJ1-2, with 9 bases fitting TRBD1. The CDR3 is 16 amino acids. With 4 bases clipped from V and 8 bases from J, the junction kept 15 bases outside the gene matches. The germline CDR1 and CDR2 sequences are SGHRS and YFSETQ. The CDR3: CASSLWTRDRARGYTF. The DNA of the CDR3 is TGCGCCAGCAGCCTATGGACGCGGGACAGGGCTAGAGGCTACACCTTC. Supplemented by reference TRBV5-1 and TRBJ1-2, the full variable domain reads KAGVTQTPRYLIKTRGQQVTLSCSPISGHRSVSWYQQTPGQGLQFLFEYFSETQRNKGNFPGRFSGRQFSNSRSEMNVSTLELGDSALYLCASSLWTRDRARGYTFGSGTRLTVV.

This clone was seen once. This chain joins TRBV11-2 and TRBJ2-1; D unclear. CDR3 length: 15 amino acids. V was pared by 2 bases and J by 5 bases, with 13 bases between. Germline V lookup: CDR1 SGHAT, CDR2 FQNNGV. The CDR3 DNA reads as TGTGCCAGCAGCTTATGGCCAGATTTCAACAATGAGCAGTTCTTC. It yields the protein CASSLWPDFNNEQFF.